A single sample is the source of the 3 T cell receptor beta chains below, sequenced in a study of T cell responses to AZD1222 COVID-19 vaccine. Profiled with immunoSEQ multiplex PCR; TCRdb holds only in-frame clones, not every one. The table includes 100,000 to 150,000 clones, roughly nine tenths detected once. Specimen: peripheral blood, collected on day 0 of AZD1222 vaccination. These receptors came from an adult in good health.

The genes are TRBV12-3 or TRBV12-4 and TRBJ2-5, with D tentatively TRBD2 (5 bases). The length of the CDR3 is 13 residues. V lost 4 bases, J lost 4 bases, and 10 bases lay in between. CDR3 loop: CASSSREGETQYF. DNA for the CDR3: TGTGCCAGCAGTTCCCGAGAGGGAGAGACCCAGTACTTC.

This chain uses TRBV4-3 with TRBJ2-1, with D possibly being TRBD2 (5 bases). The germline V and J ends were trimmed by 0 bases and 6 bases, with 30 bases remaining between them. This CDR3 has 21 amino acids. Germline loops: CDR1 LGHNA, CDR2 YSLEER. The CDR3: CASSQEGFGNEGVGLSNEQFF. CDR3 bases: TGCGCCAGCAGCCAAGAGGGGTTTGGGAATGAGGGTGTGGGCCTCTCCAATGAGCAGTTCTTC.

This chain connects TRBV5-1 to TRBJ1-1; 9 bases align to TRBD1. The CDR3 covers 14 residues. Per germline, CDR1 SGHRS and CDR2 YFSETQ. Trimming took 6 bases from V and 7 from J; bases not matched to a gene: 10. The CDR3 spells CASTSGGQGIEAFF. For the CDR3, the DNA is TGCGCCAGCACCTCCGGAGGACAGGGGATTGAAGCTTTCTTT.